The present TCR beta chain was sequenced within a study of control samples from healthy donors and cancer patients. Sequencing used immunoSEQ multiplex PCR; TCRdb keeps in-frame clones, though not all of them. Here the sample spans roughly 200,000 clones, about 95% being singletons. The V gene end was trimmed by 6 bases and the J gene end by 3 bases; junction bases not matched to a gene: 11. CDR1 is MRHNA and CDR2 is SNTAGT in the germline V gene. CDR3 length equals 16 residues. The TCR was taken from a man aged 50 to 59 in good health. This chain links TRBV6-4 with TRBJ2-3; 8 bases agree with TRBD2. Sequencing input: blood. DNA of the CDR3: TGTGCCAGCAGCTCCTTAGCGGGGTCGGGGACAGATACGCAGTATTTT. It is translated as CASSSLAGSGTDTQYF.